A selection of T cell receptor beta chains follows, all from one sample in a study of CD8 T cells in Susac syndrome. TCRdb independently ran MiXCR on the immunoSEQ multiplex PCR reads; one entry per CDR3 protein. The sample holds roughly 150,000 distinct CDR3 sequences, roughly 96% seen once. Sequences were obtained from CD4+ T cells from PBMCs. These receptors all stem from a human donor with Susac syndrome. Both conserved end residues are part of each CDR3. Fields, in order: V gene, J gene, D gene, CDR3 DNA, CDR3 protein. A D gene is named only where the DNA matches it firmly.

v_call: TRBV11-2
j_call: TRBJ1-1
d_call: NA
cdr3_nt: TGTGCCAGCAGCTTCGGAGGTCGGAACACTGAAGCTTTCTTT
cdr3_aa: CASSFGGRNTEAFF

v_call: TRBV5-1
j_call: TRBJ1-1
d_call: NA
cdr3_nt: TGCGCCAGCAGCCCGCGAGCGGGGAGTGGACGAAACACTGAAGCTTTCTTT
cdr3_aa: CASSPRAGSGRNTEAFF

v_call: TRBV18
j_call: TRBJ1-2
d_call: NA
cdr3_nt: TGTGCCAGCTCGGCGGCTGGGGACGGCTACACCTTC
cdr3_aa: CASSAAGDGYTF

v_call: TRBV6-5
j_call: TRBJ1-1
d_call: NA
cdr3_nt: TGTGCCAGCAGGCACCAATTGAACACTGAAGCTTTCTTT
cdr3_aa: CASRHQLNTEAFF

v_call: TRBV5-5
j_call: TRBJ1-5
d_call: NA
cdr3_nt: TGTGCCAGCAGCTTGGAGGCCATCCAAGGGCCCCAGCATTTT
cdr3_aa: CASSLEAIQGPQHF

v_call: TRBV4-2
j_call: TRBJ1-1
d_call: NA
cdr3_nt: TGTGCCAGCAGCCAAGGGATCCTTGGCCTCAACGGAGCTTTCTTT
cdr3_aa: CASSQGILGLNGAFF

v_call: TRBV29-1
j_call: TRBJ1-1
d_call: NA
cdr3_nt: TGCAGCGCCCACATGAACACTGAAGCTTTCTTT
cdr3_aa: CSAHMNTEAFF

v_call: TRBV9
j_call: TRBJ2-1
d_call: NA
cdr3_nt: TGTGCCAGCAGCTCAAAAGGGGCTAGCTACAATGAGCAGTTCTTC
cdr3_aa: CASSSKGASYNEQFF

v_call: TRBV6-5
j_call: TRBJ1-6
d_call: NA
cdr3_nt: TGTGCCAGCAAGGCGCGGTATAATTCACCCCTCCACTTT
cdr3_aa: CASKARYNSPLHF

v_call: TRBV1
j_call: TRBJ2-5
d_call: NA
cdr3_nt: TGCACCAGCAGCCAAGAGTATCAGGGCGGGACGGAACCCAAGTACTTC
cdr3_aa: CTSSQEYQGGTEPKYF

v_call: TRBV29-1
j_call: TRBJ2-5
d_call: NA
cdr3_nt: TGCAGCGCCCGCACCACAGAGACCCAGTACTTC
cdr3_aa: CSARTTETQYF

v_call: TRBV15
j_call: TRBJ2-1
d_call: NA
cdr3_nt: TGTGCCACCAGCAGAGATGGTAGGCCGTGGGTTGAGCAGTTCTTC
cdr3_aa: CATSRDGRPWVEQFF

v_call: TRBV2
j_call: TRBJ2-7
d_call: NA
cdr3_nt: TGTGCCAGCAGCAGGGACGGGCGTTACGAGCAGTACTTC
cdr3_aa: CASSRDGRYEQYF

v_call: TRBV7-2
j_call: TRBJ2-1
d_call: TRBD2
cdr3_nt: TGTGCCAGCAGCTCACTAGCGGGGGGATCAAATGAGCAGTTCTTC
cdr3_aa: CASSSLAGGSNEQFF

v_call: TRBV20-1
j_call: TRBJ2-1
d_call: TRBD2
cdr3_nt: TGCAGTGCCACGGGGGGGCAGGGTGCCAATGAGCAGTTCTTC
cdr3_aa: CSATGGQGANEQFF

v_call: TRBV7-2
j_call: TRBJ2-5
d_call: NA
cdr3_nt: TGTGCCAGCAGGTACGGGGGGCCGATAGAGACCCAGTACTTC
cdr3_aa: CASRYGGPIETQYF